This passage covers 32 T cell receptor beta chains from one sample sequenced in a study of cytomegalovirus exposure and HLA in healthy donors. A multiplex PCR was run with 60 Vbeta primers and 13 Jbeta primers. Using immunoSEQ multiplex PCR, the repertoire was profiled, and TCRdb retains in-frame clones only, with some absent. Of some 110,000 clones in the sample, 60% to 85% are singletons; the top ten hold 5% to 6.5%. Material: PBMCs. All receptors derive from a young woman in good health and CMV-seropositive.

Note on this clone: The same CDR3 also results from other DNA sequences found in this sample. This sequence joins TRBV6-5 and TRBJ2-7; D not resolved. This CDR3 region has 14 residues. Germline V gene sequence: CDR1 MNHEY, CDR2 SVGAGI. Trimming stripped 2 bases from V and 3 bases from J, with 11 bases between. The CDR3: CASSYDRRRYEQYF. CDR3 DNA sequence: TGTGCCAGCAGTTACGATAGGAGACGCTACGAGCAGTACTTC.

V is TRBV9 and J is TRBJ2-2; 7 bases line up with TRBD2. CDR3 size: 13 residues. CDR1 and CDR2 from the germline V gene are SGDLS and YYNGEE. V gave up 5 bases and J gave up 8 bases; unmatched junction bases: 6. The CDR3 sequence: CASSGGVTGELFF. The CDR3 DNA is TGTGCCAGCAGTGGGGGGGTTACTGGGGAGCTGTTTTTT.

The rearrangement links TRBV7-9 to TRBJ2-7; TRBD2 matches 11 bases. Germline CDR1 reads SEHNR; CDR2 reads FQNEAQ (reference sequence). The CDR3 is made up of 15 amino acids. The trim removed 6 bases at V and 3 bases at J, leaving 7 bases unmatched. The CDR3 DNA is TGTGCCAGCAGTCATGAACTAGCGGGAGACTACGAGCAGTACTTC. Encoded protein: CASSHELAGDYEQYF.

The chain recombines TRBV7-8 with TRBJ1-2, with 10 bases aligning to TRBD1. The CDR3 runs 15 residues. The trim removed 2 bases at V and 9 bases at J, leaving 9 bases unmatched. The germline gives CDR1 SGHVS, CDR2 FQNEAQ. In nucleotides, the CDR3 is TGTGCCAGCAGCTTAAGGTGGGGACAGGGGATGAGCTACACCTTC. Protein sequence: CASSLRWGQGMSYTF. Complete variable domain (other parts from reference TRBV7-8 and TRBJ1-2): GAGVSQSPRYKVAKRGQDVALRCDPISGHVSLFWYQQALGQGPEFLTYFQNEAQLDKSGLPSDRFFAERPEGSVSTLKIQRTQQEDSAVYLCASSLRWGQGMSYTFGSGTRLTVV.

The chain recombines TRBV4-2 with TRBJ2-7, with 8 bases identical to TRBD1. The V gene end was trimmed by 8 bases and the J gene end by 0 bases; junction bases not matched to a gene: 12. The CDR3 is made up of 16 amino acids. In germline, CDR1 is LGHNA, CDR2 YNFKEQ. CDR3 DNA: TGTGCCAGCCGTAGCCTGACCGGGACAGGCTCCTACGAGCAGTACTTC. Translated, it gives CASRSLTGTGSYEQYF.

CDR3 DNA: TGTGCCAGCAGCTTAGAGGCAGGGGGCAACTACGAGCAGTACTTC. As protein: CASSLEAGGNYEQYF. The V and J genes are TRBV11-3 and TRBJ2-7; 8 bases match TRBD1. This CDR3 has 15 amino acids. V shed 0 bases, J shed 3 bases, and the junction held 4 bases outside the gene matches. CDR1 is SGHNT, CDR2 YENEEA, per germline.

The genes are TRBV13 and TRBJ2-7, with TRBD1 matching 7 bases. CDR1 is PRHDT, CDR2 FYEKMQ, per germline (reference sequence). The CDR3 consists of 15 residues. Trimming cost V 5 bases and J 5 bases; bases outside gene matches: 12. The CDR3, as DNA: TGTGCCAGCAGCCCGCAGGACAGGCCTCTCCACGAGCAGTACTTC. Amino acid sequence: CASSPQDRPLHEQYF.

There are a few counts of this clone. The gene calls are TRBV18 and TRBJ2-7, with TRBD1 matching over 7 bases. Germline V gene lookup returns CDR1 KGHSH and CDR2 LQKENI. This CDR3 comprises 15 residues. The junction had 8 bases not matched to a gene; V was cut back by 3 bases and J by 3 bases. Written as DNA, the CDR3 is TGTGCCAGCTCACCCGGACAGGTGATAGTCTACGAGCAGTACTTC. Residues: CASSPGQVIVYEQYF.

The rearrangement joins TRBV6-5 to TRBJ1-1; D may be TRBD1 (6 bases). The CDR3 loop spans 13 amino acids. Germline CDR1 MNHEY, CDR2 SVGAGI. V was cut by 2 bases and J by 7 bases, with 11 bases left in between. Here the CDR3 reads CASSYQGNGEAFF. CDR3 nucleotide sequence: TGTGCCAGCAGTTACCAGGGGAACGGTGAAGCTTTCTTT.

The rearrangement uses TRBV15 and TRBJ2-6; weak D call: TRBD1 (5 bases). V gave up 4 bases and J gave up 1 base, with 5 bases separating them. This CDR3 spans 14 amino acids. CDR1 is LNHNV, CDR2 YYDKDF, per germline (reference sequence). The CDR3 DNA follows: TGTGCCACCAGCACAGGGTCTGGGGCCAACGTCCTGACTTTC. Translation: CATSTGSGANVLTF.

The count of this clone is one. The chain links TRBV28 to TRBJ2-4, with D hard to call. Trimming cost V 5 bases and J 0 bases, with 11 bases left between them. The CDR3 has 15 residues. CDR1 is MDHEN, CDR2 SYDVKM, per germline. This chain's CDR3 is CASSPYKLAKNIQYF. Written as DNA, the CDR3 is TGTGCCAGCAGTCCATATAAACTAGCCAAAAACATTCAGTACTTC.

This chain connects TRBV2 to TRBJ2-7, with D maybe TRBD1 (6 bases). The CDR3 covers 14 residues. Per germline, CDR1 SNHLY and CDR2 FYNNEI. The V end lost 4 bases, the J end lost 0 bases, and 10 bases lay between the germline ends. Here the CDR3 reads CASSAEDSSYEQYF. For the CDR3, the DNA is TGTGCCAGCAGTGCAGAGGACAGCTCCTACGAGCAGTACTTC.

The V and J genes are TRBV5-1 and TRBJ2-3; weak D call: TRBD2 (6 bases). This CDR3 has 16 residues. V was pared by 0 bases and J by 0 bases, with 11 bases between. The germline gives CDR1 SGHRS, CDR2 YFSETQ. The CDR3 sequence: CASSLVGGPSTDTQYF. The CDR3 DNA reads as TGCGCCAGCAGCTTGGTGGGGGGTCCAAGCACAGATACGCAGTATTTT.

The CDR3 spells CAERLAGSREQYF. For the CDR3, the DNA is TGTGCCGAGAGACTAGCGGGAAGTCGGGAGCAGTACTTC. J is TRBJ2-7 and V is TRBV30; the match to TRBD2 covers 11 bases. The CDR3 length is 13 residues. Trimming at V came to 8 bases and at J to 7 bases, leaving 10 bases not matched to a gene. CDR1 and CDR2 from the germline V gene are GTSNPN and SVGIG (reference sequence). Using reference TRBV30 and TRBJ2-7 for the parts outside the CDR3, the full variable domain is SQTIHQWPATLVQPVGSPLSLECTVEGTSNPNLYWYRQAAGRGLQLLFYSVGIGQISSEVPQNLSASRPQDRQFILSSKKLLLSDSGFYLCAERLAGSREQYFGPGTRLTVT.

V gene TRBV11-2 combines with J gene TRBJ2-7; D perhaps matches TRBD1 (6 bases). Trimming took off 3 bases at V and 1 base at J, with 10 bases between the two ends. This CDR3 is 14 amino acids long. The germline V gene has CDR1 SGHAT and CDR2 FQNNGV. The CDR3 nucleotides read TGTGCCAGCAGCTTTGGGGGCGGTTCCTACGAGCAGTACTTC. Protein: CASSFGGGSYEQYF.

The chain links TRBV4-1 to TRBJ2-5, with a possible D match to TRBD2 (5 bases). Germline V lookup: CDR1 MGHRA, CDR2 YSYEKL. V lost 3 bases, J lost 1 base, and 9 bases lay in between. The CDR3 has 14 amino acids. The CDR3 here is CASSQTGFQETQYF. The DNA of the CDR3 is TGCGCCAGCAGCCAGACGGGATTCCAAGAGACCCAGTACTTC.

The rearrangement joins TRBV7-8 to TRBJ1-2; D possibly corresponds to TRBD1 (6 bases). The CDR3 is 12 residues long. The ends were cut back, 5 bases at V and 3 bases at J, with 7 bases in the middle. Germline V gene data show CDR1 as SGHVS and CDR2 as FQNEAQ. CDR3 in amino acids: CASSPGDYGYTF. The CDR3 DNA reads TGTGCCAGCAGCCCAGGGGACTATGGCTACACCTTC.

CDR3 bases: TGTGCCAGCAGTTCCCCTTCGGCAGGGTCGAACACTGAAGCTTTCTTT. Protein sequence: CASSSPSAGSNTEAFF. V and J are TRBV2 and TRBJ1-1, with D tentatively TRBD1 (5 bases). Germline V gene lookup returns CDR1 SNHLY and CDR2 FYNNEI. The V end was cut by 5 bases, the J end by 1 base, with 17 bases between. The CDR3 has 16 amino acids.

This clone was seen a single time. J is TRBJ1-2 and V is TRBV27, with unresolved D. V shed 6 bases and J shed 5 bases, with 22 bases lying between them. The CDR3 runs 16 residues. CDR1 is MNHEY, CDR2 SMNVEV, per germline (reference sequence). The CDR3 DNA is TGTGCCAGCAGCGGGTACCGGGAGGGAACCGAATATGGCTACACCTTC. Amino acids: CASSGYREGTEYGYTF.

J is TRBJ1-3 and V is TRBV7-9; D is uncertain. The germline V gene has CDR1 SEHNR and CDR2 FQNEAQ (reference sequence). The CDR3 has 17 amino acids. V was shortened by 2 bases and J by 0 bases, with 14 bases between the two germline ends. This CDR3 is CASSLLIVRDSGNTIYF. CDR3 nucleotide sequence: TGTGCCAGCAGCTTACTTATCGTCCGGGACTCTGGAAACACCATATATTTT.

The J gene is TRBJ2-5, the V gene TRBV30; D might be TRBD2 (6 bases). The length of the CDR3 is 14 residues. Germline V gene data show CDR1 as GTSNPN and CDR2 as SVGIG (reference sequence). The ends were cut back, 1 base at V and 2 bases at J, with 11 bases in the middle. This CDR3 reads CAWSDGGGQETQYF. The CDR3 nucleotides are TGTGCCTGGAGTGACGGTGGGGGGCAAGAGACCCAGTACTTC. Based on the CDR3 plus reference TRBV30 and TRBJ2-5, the full variable domain is SQTIHQWPATLVQPVGSPLSLECTVEGTSNPNLYWYRQAAGRGLQLLFYSVGIGQISSEVPQNLSASRPQDRQFILSSKKLLLSDSGFYLCAWSDGGGQETQYFGPGTRLLVL.

The chain carries TRBV6-1 and TRBJ1-2, with 7 bases that match TRBD1. CDR3 length equals 14 residues. Germline V gene data show CDR1 as MNHNS and CDR2 as SASEGT. Losses at the gene ends were 6 bases for V and 4 bases for J; bases not matched to a gene: 8. CDR3 sequence (DNA): TGTGCCAGCAGAGCTCAACAGGGGAGCTATGGCTACACCTTC. Residues: CASRAQQGSYGYTF.

The chain links TRBV5-1 to TRBJ2-2, with 7 bases matching TRBD2. The germline V gene has CDR1 SGHRS and CDR2 YFSETQ. V was pared by 3 bases and J by 1 base, with 6 bases of the junction left unmatched. The CDR3 has 16 residues. The CDR3 DNA is TGCGCCAGCAGCTATCAAGCGGGGCAGAACACCGGGGAGCTGTTTTTT. This gives the protein CASSYQAGQNTGELFF.

J is TRBJ2-7 and V is TRBV2, with TRBD2 matching over 11 bases. This CDR3 contains 14 residues. Per germline, CDR1 SNHLY and CDR2 FYNNEI. V gave up 7 bases and J gave up 4 bases; unmatched junction bases: 6. DNA of the CDR3: TGTGCCAGCACGGTAGCGGGAGGGAATTACGAGCAGTACTTC. It yields the protein CASTVAGGNYEQYF.

The chain is built from TRBV28 and TRBJ2-3; D is unresolved. The CDR3 runs 15 residues. Looked up from germline, CDR1 is MDHEN and CDR2 is SYDVKM. The V end was cut by 2 bases, the J end by 0 bases, with 9 bases between. Here the CDR3 DNA reads TGTGCCAGCAGTTTAGTTGCGGCAAGCACAGATACGCAGTATTTT. It yields the protein CASSLVAASTDTQYF. The full variable domain, rest sourced from reference TRBV28 and TRBJ2-3, is DVKVTQSSRYLVKRTGEKVFLECVQDMDHENMFWYRQDPGLGLRLIYFSYDVKMKEKGDIPEGYSVSREKKERFSLILESASTNQTSMYLCASSLVAASTDTQYFGPGTRLTVL.

The chain recombines TRBV5-1 with TRBJ1-1; a weak D match, TRBD1 (5 bases). V lost 4 bases and J 1 base, leaving 11 bases between the germline ends. Germline assignment: CDR1 SGHRS and CDR2 YFSETQ. CDR3 length: 14 residues. CDR3 sequence reads: CASSTYQGNTEAFF. The CDR3 coding sequence is TGCGCCAGCAGCACTTATCAGGGGAACACTGAAGCTTTCTTT.

The rearrangement uses TRBV10-3 and TRBJ2-3, with D possibly TRBD2 on 6 matching bases. Trimming shortened V by 4 bases and J by 5 bases, and 13 bases separated the two germline ends. The CDR3 runs to 14 residues. Germline V gene sequence: CDR1 ENHRY, CDR2 SYGVKD. CDR3 region: CAISARDSGDTQYF. The CDR3 DNA follows: TGTGCCATCAGTGCTAGGGACTCCGGAGATACGCAGTATTTT.

Only a few counts were recorded for this clone. The V call is TRBV10-2, the J call TRBJ2-1; D is uncertain. This CDR3 is 14 amino acids long. With 6 bases removed from V and 4 bases from J, the gap between germline ends came to 13 bases. Germline values: CDR1 WSHSY, CDR2 SAAADI. The DNA of the CDR3 is TGCGCCAGCAGCTCTACTTCTCTTTACAATGAGCAGTTCTTC. Protein: CASSSTSLYNEQFF.

The V call is TRBV30, the J call TRBJ1-1, with unresolved D. This CDR3 is 14 amino acids long. Trimming left V 0 bases short and J 2 bases short, with 10 bases between. Germline CDR1 reads GTSNPN; CDR2 reads SVGIG (reference sequence). The CDR3 nucleotides are TGTGCCTGGAGTGTTGGCAGGATTAACACTGAAGCTTTCTTT. This sequence encodes CAWSVGRINTEAFF.

This clone was counted between two and nine times. The V call is TRBV29-1, the J call TRBJ2-5, with 10 nucleotides matching TRBD1. Germline CDR1 reads SQVTM; CDR2 reads ANQGSEA. The CDR3 consists of 13 residues. With 6 bases clipped from V and 5 bases from J, the junction kept 6 bases outside the gene matches. The CDR3 protein is CSVRTGGGETQYF. CDR3 bases: TGCAGCGTCCGGACAGGGGGTGGGGAGACCCAGTACTTC.

This clone was counted only a few times. The CDR3 nucleotides are TGCGCCAGCAGCCGAGACACCCAAGAGACCCAGTACTTC. It codes for CASSRDTQETQYF. The genes are TRBV5-1 and TRBJ2-5, with unresolved D. Trimming stripped 4 bases from V and 1 base from J, with 8 bases between. CDR1 and CDR2 from the germline V gene are SGHRS and YFSETQ. The CDR3 consists of 13 residues.

This chain uses TRBV6-5 with TRBJ1-1; TRBD1 is a possible D gene (5 bases). The germline CDR1 and CDR2 sequences are MNHEY and SVGAGI. Trimming removed 5 bases from V and 2 bases from J, with 15 bases in between. This CDR3 region has 15 residues. Here the CDR3 reads CASSPLVRANTEAFF. CDR3 bases: TGTGCCAGCAGTCCCCTCGTCAGGGCTAACACTGAAGCTTTCTTT.